This T cell receptor beta chain was identified during a study of cytomegalovirus exposure and HLA in healthy donors. Notes on the study in general: Per published reports, the classifier diagnosed cytomegalovirus status with high specificity and sensitivity. A few CMV-associated chains were confirmed in vitro to be specific for CMV antigens. In a later analysis, HLA-associated beta chains showed higher expansion and lower generation probabilities than comparable chains.

The PCR contained 60 Vbeta and 13 Jbeta primers. Only in-frame clones appear in the TCRdb table, and some are missing; sequencing was by immunoSEQ multiplex PCR. The repertoire has more than 140,000 clones, approximately 84% of them found once; the top ten carry approximately 1.9%. CDR1 and CDR2 from the germline V gene are ENHRY and SYGVKD. The CDR3 is 16 amino acids. V dropped 10 bases and J dropped 0 bases, with 16 bases sitting between them. Notes on this clone: Antigen specificity is unknown.

The chain is built from TRBV10-3 and TRBJ2-6; a possible D gene is TRBD2 (5 bases). The sample taken for sequencing was PBMCs. This clonotype was sampled from a woman aged 40 to 50 in good health and CMV-seronegative. The CDR3 DNA follows: TGTGCCAGCCAGAGGGATCTCAGCTCTGGGGCCAACGTCCTGACTTTC. Residues: CASQRDLSSGANVLTF.